This T cell receptor (beta chain) was sequenced for a study of CD8 T cells in Susac syndrome. Germline assignment: CDR1 SGHAT and CDR2 FQNNGV. Germline trimming cut 0 bases from V and 3 bases from J; bases unmatched to any gene: 8. The CDR3 totals 17 residues. RNA, at about 0.45 to 1 ug, was reverse transcribed with random hexamers. From the immunoSEQ multiplex PCR reads, TCRdb called clonotypes with MiXCR, one entry per CDR3 protein. The sample records around 220,000 distinct CDR3 sequences, approximately 90% being singletons. The study used treatment-naive patients who had stable or active relapsing-remitting disease as multiple sclerosis controls. Through negative isolation, CD4+ and CD8+ T cells were obtained, while TEMRA cells were enriched using FACS.

The sequenced material came from CD8+ T cells from PBMCs. The clonotype comes from a human donor with multiple sclerosis. This chain connects TRBV11-2 to TRBJ1-2, with TRBD1 identical over 9 bases. The CDR3 spells CASSLEPGQGTYYGYTF. The CDR3 DNA sequence: TGTGCCAGCAGCTTAGAACCGGGACAGGGAACTTACTATGGCTACACCTTC.